This T cell receptor (beta chain) derives from a study of CD8 T cells in ankylosing spondylitis (dated by TCRdb to 2016 to 2017). Concerning the study at large: To find TCR variants linked to disease, the study profiled T cell receptor beta repertoires in ankylosing spondylitis patients and healthy donors. Peripheral blood was sampled, and synovial fluid was also collected from ankylosing spondylitis patients. The full study cohort was made up of 25 ankylosing spondylitis patients and about a hundred healthy donors.

CDR1 MDHEN and CDR2 SYDVKM are derived from the germline V gene. The junction carries 9 bases between V and J, which are trimmed by 1 base and 2 bases respectively. The CDR3, cysteine through phenylalanine, is 15 amino acids long. The read is trimmed to its CDR3 DNA, 45 bases read in frame from base 1. Regarding this clonotype: It lacks a known antigen. No qualities accompany the bases; no much larger clone lies one base away.

The sequencer was an Illumina HiSeq 2500. Quantitative 5'-RACE with molecular barcodes was used to prepare TCR beta libraries. As for the authors' bioinformatics: A new computational method based on a probabilistic model of VDJ rearrangement was used to identify disease-linked TCR variants. The public reads were quality trimmed at Q25 with fastp and then assembled into clones with MiXCR by TCRdb, keeping productive beta chains. Identical CDR3 proteins give one entry, which carries the most common genes and DNA. The V and J calls shown here were made by TCRdb, not taken from the authors' results. A total of fewer than 400,000 distinct CDR3 sequences appear in this sample, roughly 8% of them only once. 13% to 15% of the sample goes to the ten largest clones. Overall study outcomes, separate from this receptor: A TCR beta motif of about eight highly homologous amino acid variants appeared characteristic of blood from ankylosing spondylitis patients. Some motif variants were previously reported in synovial fluid and blood of reactive arthritis patients, suggesting common disease-initiation mechanisms. The disease-linked clones were reported as significantly enriched in matched synovial fluid samples from ankylosing spondylitis patients. The disease-linked clones showed a CD8+ phenotype and occurred at relatively low frequencies in peripheral blood.

The clonotype originates from a male donor with ankylosing spondylitis. Sequenced input: blood, either unsorted or a sorted T cell fraction (not recorded which). The chain links TRBV28 with TRBJ2-4; the D assignment is uncertain and may be TRBD1 or TRBD2, with 5 bases supporting each. The CDR3 corresponds to CASSLSGQPKNIQYF. At the DNA level, the sequence is TGTGCCAGCAGTTTATCGGGGCAACCCAAAAACATTCAGTACTTC.